Presented here are 8 T cell receptor beta chains from one specimen sequenced in a study of cytomegalovirus exposure and HLA in healthy donors. It was with 60 Vbeta and 13 Jbeta primers that the PCR ran. The data were produced by immunoSEQ multiplex PCR, yet TCRdb's version contains in-frame clones alone and is incomplete. The data hold 150,000 to 200,000 clones, with 84% observed a single time. Sequencing was done on a sample of PBMCs. Every receptor here comes from a boy between 10 and 17 years old in good health and CMV-seronegative.

This sequence joins TRBV19 and TRBJ1-4, with no clear D. The CDR3 spans 15 residues. CDR1 LNHDA and CDR2 SQIVND come from the germline V gene (reference sequence). V was pared by 5 bases and J by 7 bases, with 17 bases between. CDR3 sequence reads: CASSPQAPRGEKLFF. CDR3 bases: TGTGCCAGTAGTCCTCAGGCACCACGGGGTGAAAAACTGTTTTTT.

The rearrangement joins TRBV11-2 to TRBJ2-5, with 9 bases that match TRBD1. Germline V gives CDR1 SGHAT, CDR2 FQNNGV. The CDR3 length is 17 residues. After removal of 5 bases from V and 4 bases from J, the junction contained 14 bases not matched to a gene. The CDR3 nucleotides read TGTGCCAGCAGCCTAAGACAGGGGGGCACGGGTGGAGAGACCCAGTACTTC. Amino acids: CASSLRQGGTGGETQYF.

The genes are TRBV5-8 and TRBJ1-2, with no clear D. Trimming shortened V by 0 bases and J by 4 bases, and 13 bases separated the two germline ends. This CDR3 is 15 amino acids long. Germline CDR1 SGHTS, CDR2 YDEGEE. The CDR3, as DNA: TGTGCCAGCAGCTTGGCCGAACTCCAAATCTATGGCTACACCTTC. Translation gives CASSLAELQIYGYTF.

This rearrangement joins TRBV7-9 to TRBJ2-5, with 12 bases that match TRBD1. V shed 3 bases and J 2 bases; nucleotides not matched to a gene: 7. CDR1 SEHNR and CDR2 FQNEAQ come from the germline V gene (reference sequence). This CDR3 contains 17 residues. The CDR3: CASSFIMGQGAQETQYF. The CDR3 bases are TGTGCCAGCAGCTTTATCATGGGACAGGGGGCACAAGAGACCCAGTACTTC.

The chain uses TRBV2 and TRBJ2-3; 9 positions agree with TRBD2. This CDR3 has 15 amino acids. V was clipped by 4 bases and J by 6 bases; unmatched bases: 8. Germline values: CDR1 SNHLY, CDR2 FYNNEI. DNA for the CDR3: TGTGCCAGCAGTGTGGGGGCGGGGGGGCATGATACGCAGTATTTT. Translation: CASSVGAGGHDTQYF. The full variable domain, with the rest looked up from reference TRBV2 and TRBJ2-3, is EPEVTQTPSHQVTQMGQEVILRCVPISNHLYFYWYRQILGQKVEFLVSFYNNEISEKSEIFDDQFSVERPDGSNFTLKIRSTKLEDSAMYFCASSVGAGGHDTQYFGPGTRLTVL.

The V and J genes are TRBV4-1 and TRBJ1-5; D call uncertain. From germline, CDR1 is MGHRA and CDR2 YSYEKL. The CDR3 sequence is 15 residues long. V was cut by 0 bases and J by 9 bases, with 15 bases left in between. CDR3 loop: CASSQDLANLSPQHF. The CDR3 DNA reads TGCGCCAGCAGCCAAGATTTAGCTAATCTATCGCCCCAGCATTTT.

The chain joins TRBV27 to TRBJ1-4; 9 bases line up with TRBD1. With V trimmed by 7 bases and J by 7 bases, 13 bases remained unmatched. This CDR3 spans 16 amino acids. CDR1 and CDR2 from the germline V gene are MNHEY and SMNVEV (reference sequence). This CDR3 is CASNHEGGQGFEKLFF. The CDR3 DNA follows: TGTGCCAGCAATCATGAAGGGGGACAGGGCTTTGAAAAACTGTTTTTT.

The chain joins TRBV7-9 to TRBJ2-5; D not certain. CDR3 length equals 13 residues. Germline assignment: CDR1 SEHNR and CDR2 FQNEAQ (reference sequence). Trimming took 3 bases from V and 5 from J, leaving 10 bases between them. In DNA, the CDR3 is TGTGCCAGCAGCTTGCAACTGGGCGAGACCCAGTACTTC. It yields the protein CASSLQLGETQYF. Full variable domain (remainder filled in from reference TRBV7-9 and TRBJ2-5): DTGVSQNPRHKITKRGQNVTFRCDPISEHNRLYWYRQTLGQGPEFLTYFQNEAQLEKSRLLSDRFSAERPKGSFSTLEIQRTEQGDSAMYLCASSLQLGETQYFGPGTRLLVL.